Each of the 14 T cell receptor beta chains below was sequenced from the same sample in a study of T cell repertoires in cytomegalovirus infection (dated by TCRdb to the late 2010s). For sequencing, an Illumina HiSeq 1500 was employed. Through fastp at Q25 and MiXCR, TCRdb rebuilt clones from the public reads, retaining in-frame beta chains. For every CDR3 protein sequence, its rows merge into one entry that carries the most common genes and DNA. A total of around 530,000 distinct CDR3 sequences appear in this sample, about 15% of them only once. The ten largest clones take up roughly a quarter of the sample. Specimen: CD8+ T cells from PBMCs. These receptors originate from a human donor in good health (CMV status not recorded). Some clones in this sample may be carry-over from other donors' samples.

The genes are TRBV30 and TRBJ2-1, with D possibly TRBD2 on 5 matching bases. Germline assignment: CDR1 GTSNPN and CDR2 SVGIG (reference sequence). The ends were cut back, 5 bases at V and 3 bases at J, with 17 bases in the middle. The CDR3 runs to 15 residues. The CDR3 is CAWEHDGDYYNEQFF. The CDR3 region has the DNA TGTGCCTGGGAACACGACGGAGACTACTACAATGAGCAGTTCTTC. The variable domain in full, completed from reference TRBV30 and TRBJ2-1, reads SQTIHQWPATLVQPVGSPLSLECTVEGTSNPNLYWYRQAAGRGLQLLFYSVGIGQISSEVPQNLSASRPQDRQFILSSKKLLLSDSGFYLCAWEHDGDYYNEQFFGPGTRLTVL.

This clonotype has a handful of counts. The V call is TRBV23-1, the J call TRBJ1-5; D may be TRBD1 (6 bases). TRBV23-1 qualifies as an ORF whose function is uncertain. This CDR3 is built from 17 residues. The ends were cut back, 2 bases at V and 0 bases at J, with 14 bases in the middle. DNA for the CDR3: TGCGCCAGCAGTCAAACCGACAGGATTTATAGCAATCAGCCCCAGCATTTT. As protein: CASSQTDRIYSNQPQHF.

The chain carries TRBV7-9 and TRBJ2-2, with a weak D call TRBD1 (8 bases). Germline loops: CDR1 SEHNR, CDR2 FQNEAQ (reference sequence). The CDR3 length is 16 residues. Deletions cut 6 bases from V and 5 bases from J, with 19 bases between. The CDR3: CASRSAGQALTGELFF. In DNA, the CDR3 is TGTGCCAGCAGGTCAGCGGGACAGGCGTTAACCGGGGAGCTGTTTTTT.

Many counts were recorded for this clonotype. The chain combines TRBV11-2 with TRBJ2-3, with TRBD2 matching over 13 bases. CDR1 SGHAT and CDR2 FQNNGV come from the germline V gene. V shed 1 base, J shed 5 bases, and the junction held 9 bases outside the gene matches. This CDR3 is 18 amino acids long. DNA of the CDR3: TGTGCCAGCAGCTTAGTCCAACTAGCGGGAGGGCCGGAAGATACGCAGTATTTT. Its protein is CASSLVQLAGGPEDTQYF.

This clonotype was observed at least ten times. The gene calls are TRBV7-9 and TRBJ1-2; 9 positions agree with TRBD1. Germline lookup yields CDR1 SEHNR and CDR2 FQNEAQ (reference sequence). The CDR3 runs to 13 residues. With 7 bases clipped from V and 7 bases from J, the junction kept 7 bases outside the gene matches. CDR3 protein: CASTDRGVVGYTF. The DNA of the CDR3 is TGTGCCAGCACGGACAGGGGCGTAGTTGGCTACACCTTC.

The chain is built from TRBV13 and TRBJ1-2; 9 nucleotides line up with TRBD1. This CDR3 contains 14 residues. Germline values: CDR1 PRHDT, CDR2 FYEKMQ (reference sequence). The J segment lost 5 bases and the V segment lost 5 bases, leaving 6 bases of the junction unmatched. CDR3 amino acids: CASSPGDREYGYTF. In DNA form, the CDR3 reads TGTGCCAGCAGCCCCGGGGACAGGGAGTATGGCTACACCTTC.

This clonotype came up many times. V and J are TRBV11-2 and TRBJ2-5, with a possible D match to TRBD2 (5 bases). The V end was cut by 0 bases, the J end by 5 bases, with 16 bases between. Germline CDR1 SGHAT, CDR2 FQNNGV. The CDR3 consists of 16 residues. The CDR3 protein is CASSLEWSLEGETQYF. As DNA, the CDR3 is TGTGCCAGCAGCTTAGAGTGGAGCTTAGAGGGCGAGACCCAGTACTTC.

This clonotype was found once. A read error may account for a junction end that differs from germline. V is TRBV5-4 and J is TRBJ1-1; D is undetermined. Germline lookup yields CDR1 SGHNT and CDR2 YYREEE (reference sequence). The CDR3 consists of 14 residues. In DNA, the CDR3 is TGTGGCAGCAGGCCTCAGGAAGGAAACACTGAAGCTTTCTTT. Translation: CGSRPQEGNTEAFF. Complete variable domain (other parts from reference TRBV5-4 and TRBJ1-1): ETGVTQSPTHLIKTRGQQVTLRCSSQSGHNTVSWYQQALGQGPQFIFQYYREEENGRGNFPPRFSGLQFPNYSSELNVNALELDDSALYLCGSRPQEGNTEAFFGQGTRLTVV.

This clonotype was seen only a few times. This sequence joins TRBV9 and TRBJ2-7; a possible D gene is TRBD1 (6 bases). The length of the CDR3 is 15 residues. V was trimmed by 0 bases and J by 7 bases, leaving 17 bases between them. Germline CDR1 is SGDLS and CDR2 is YYNGEE. CDR3 coding DNA: TGTGCCAGCAGCGTAGGACAGGACGCCTTAAGGGAGCAGTACTTC. It translates to CASSVGQDALREQYF.

The V and J genes are TRBV24-1 and TRBJ1-1; maybe TRBD1 (5 bases). CDR3 size: 12 residues. Trimming cost V 2 bases and J 8 bases, with 8 bases left between them. From germline, CDR1 is KGHDR and CDR2 SFDVKD. The CDR3 nucleotides read TGTGCCACCAGTGATTCGGGGGGAGAAGCTTTCTTT. Translated, it gives CATSDSGGEAFF.

This clonotype has a count of ten or more. J is TRBJ2-5 and V is TRBV6-5; D is possibly TRBD1 (5 bases). Per germline, CDR1 MNHEY and CDR2 SVGAGI. V was shortened by 5 bases and J by 5 bases, with 9 bases between the two germline ends. The CDR3 has 12 residues. The CDR3 DNA is TGTGCCAGCAGTAGGGGTTCGGAGACCCAGTACTTC. Protein product: CASSRGSETQYF.

The rearrangement joins TRBV20-1 to TRBJ1-2; 7 nucleotides line up with TRBD1. Looked up from germline, CDR1 is DFQATT and CDR2 is SNEGSKA (reference sequence). CDR3 length: 12 amino acids. Trimming removed 5 bases from V and 3 bases from J; junction bases left unmatched: 3. The CDR3 sequence: CSAAGTDYGYTF. CDR3 coding DNA: TGCAGTGCTGCCGGGACAGACTATGGCTACACCTTC.

This clonotype has more than one count but fewer than ten. This sequence joins TRBV2 and TRBJ2-3; possibly TRBD2 for D (5 bases). The V gene's germline CDR1 is SNHLY and CDR2 FYNNEI. This CDR3 comprises 16 residues. With 2 bases removed from V and 3 bases from J, the gap between germline ends came to 15 bases. For the CDR3, the DNA is TGTGCCAGCAGTGAATTTGCGGAGGACGGGACAGATACGCAGTATTTT. Its translation: CASSEFAEDGTDTQYF.

The rearrangement joins TRBV6-5 to TRBJ2-7, with D tentatively TRBD2 (6 bases). The germline CDR1 and CDR2 sequences are MNHEY and SVGAGI. CDR3 length equals 13 residues. The germline V and J ends were trimmed by 0 bases and 5 bases, with 8 bases remaining between them. CDR3 sequence reads: CASSYSEGNEQYF. The CDR3 DNA reads as TGTGCCAGCAGTTACTCGGAGGGGAACGAGCAGTACTTC.